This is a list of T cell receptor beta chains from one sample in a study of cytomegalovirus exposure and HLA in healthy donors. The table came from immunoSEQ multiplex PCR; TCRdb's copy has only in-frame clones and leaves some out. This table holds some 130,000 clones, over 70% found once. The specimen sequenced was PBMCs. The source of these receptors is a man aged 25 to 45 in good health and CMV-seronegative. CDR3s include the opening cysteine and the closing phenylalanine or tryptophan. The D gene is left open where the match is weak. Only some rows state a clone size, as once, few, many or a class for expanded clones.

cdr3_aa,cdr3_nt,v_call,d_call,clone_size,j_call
CAGLEGRGDTGELFF,TGTGCCGGACTGGAAGGGCGCGGGGACACCGGGGAGCTGTTTTTT,TRBV6-6,-,-,TRBJ2-2
CASSLDGTGNNEQFF,TGCGCCAGCAGCTTGGACGGGACAGGTAACAATGAGCAGTTCTTC,TRBV5-1,TRBD1,-,TRBJ2-1
CASSEVPGLAGGNTDTQYF,TGTGCCAGCAGCGAAGTCCCGGGACTAGCGGGAGGGAACACAGATACGCAGTATTTT,TRBV13,TRBD2,once,TRBJ2-3
CASSSGAVGETQYF,TGTGCCAGTAGCTCTGGGGCGGTGGGAGAGACCCAGTACTTC,TRBV19,-,-,TRBJ2-5
CASFQSTYGYTF,TGTGCCAGCTTTCAATCTACCTATGGCTACACCTTC,TRBV28,-,few,TRBJ1-2
CAWSGSGNTIYF,TGTGCCTGGAGCGGTTCTGGAAACACCATATATTTT,TRBV30,-,-,TRBJ1-3
CASSARGRGAYEQYF,TGTGCCAGTAGTGCCCGGGGGCGGGGGGCCTACGAGCAGTACTTC,TRBV19,TRBD2,-,TRBJ2-7
CASSPGTGGLEQYF,TGTGCCAGCTCACCAGGGACAGGGGGACTGGAGCAGTACTTC,TRBV18,TRBD1,-,TRBJ2-7
CASSESSLYNEQFF,TGCGCCAGCAGTGAGTCGTCCCTTTACAATGAGCAGTTCTTC,TRBV10-2,-,-,TRBJ2-1
CASSFKTGRNTEAFF,TGTGCCAGCAGCTTTAAAACAGGGCGAAACACTGAAGCTTTCTTT,TRBV7-9,-,many,TRBJ1-1
CASSLFQGGETQYF,TGTGCCAGCAGTTTATTTCAGGGTGGGGAGACCCAGTACTTC,TRBV27,-,-,TRBJ2-5
CASRSEGWTMNTEAFF,TGCGCCAGCAGGTCCGAGGGCTGGACCATGAACACTGAAGCTTTCTTT,TRBV5-1,-,-,TRBJ1-1
CASSDGTSAGELFF,TGTGCCAGCAGTGACGGGACTAGCGCCGGGGAGCTGTTTTTT,TRBV6-4,TRBD2,-,TRBJ2-2
CASSPRDGSGNTIYF,TGTGCCAGCTCACCGAGGGATGGGTCTGGAAACACCATATATTTT,TRBV18,-,-,TRBJ1-3
CASSDIGGYEQYF,TGTGCCAGCAGTGATATAGGGGGCTACGAGCAGTACTTC,TRBV6-1,-,-,TRBJ2-7
CASSQDRGTGDVQETQYF,TGTGCCAGCAGCCAAGATCGGGGAACAGGGGATGTCCAAGAGACCCAGTACTTC,TRBV14,TRBD1,-,TRBJ2-5
CASSGTSADTQYF,TGTGCCAGCTCAGGGACTAGCGCAGATACGCAGTATTTT,TRBV6-1,TRBD2,-,TRBJ2-3
CASSLATATWGQFF,TGTGCCAGCAGCTTGGCGACAGCGACTTGGGGTCAGTTCTTC,TRBV5-6,-,few,TRBJ2-1
CASSFPGNQPQHF,TGTGCCAGCAGTTTTCCAGGGAATCAGCCCCAGCATTTT,TRBV28,-,-,TRBJ1-5
CASASTGYYGYTF,TGTGCCAGCGCCTCGACAGGATACTATGGCTACACCTTC,TRBV6-1,-,-,TRBJ1-2
CASSSGQDADTQYF,TGTGCCAGCAGTTCCGGACAGGACGCAGATACGCAGTATTTT,TRBV28,TRBD1,-,TRBJ2-3
CASSFRDLNTEAFF,TGTGCCAGCAGTTTCAGGGACTTGAACACTGAAGCTTTCTTT,TRBV28,-,few,TRBJ1-1
CATGQGAHRGQPQHF,TGTGCCACGGGACAGGGGGCGCATCGGGGTCAGCCCCAGCATTTT,TRBV19,TRBD1,-,TRBJ1-5
CASSILAGLYNEQFF,TGTGCCAGCAGTATACTAGCGGGACTATACAATGAGCAGTTCTTC,TRBV6-4,TRBD2,-,TRBJ2-1
CASSLQGTGNTIYF,TGCGCCAGCAGCTTGCAGGGAACAGGAAACACCATATATTTT,TRBV5-1,-,-,TRBJ1-3
CASRRGQGDEQYF,TGCGCCAGCAGGCGGGGACAGGGGGACGAGCAGTACTTC,TRBV5-1,TRBD1,-,TRBJ2-7